Sequencing of this T cell receptor (beta chain) was carried out in a study of blood T cell repertoires in COVID-19. Across the whole study: Sample material is recorded as cDNA or gDNA derived from T cells, B-cell-depleted T cells, or PBMCs.

The participants were between roughly 18 and 100 years old and came from 20 to 30 US areas. Recovered Cohort 3 donors showed two negative PCRs, clearance, or symptom resolution. V was cut by 7 bases and J by 4 bases, with 16 bases left in between. This CDR3 has 14 residues. Germline-derived CDR1 and CDR2 are SNHLY and FYNNEI. Data came from immunoSEQ multiplex PCR; TCRdb stores just in-frame clones and leaves some out. The table shows 180,000 or so clones, with over 70% occurring only once. The source of this sequence is a woman aged 55-69 years who had recovered from COVID-19. This chain links TRBV2 with TRBJ1-2; a possible D gene is TRBD1 (5 bases). Material for sequencing was PBMCs or T cells enriched from blood (not recorded which). CDR3 in amino acids: CASNIGGGFYGYTF. CDR3 DNA: TGTGCCAGCAACATTGGGGGGGGTTTCTATGGCTACACCTTC.